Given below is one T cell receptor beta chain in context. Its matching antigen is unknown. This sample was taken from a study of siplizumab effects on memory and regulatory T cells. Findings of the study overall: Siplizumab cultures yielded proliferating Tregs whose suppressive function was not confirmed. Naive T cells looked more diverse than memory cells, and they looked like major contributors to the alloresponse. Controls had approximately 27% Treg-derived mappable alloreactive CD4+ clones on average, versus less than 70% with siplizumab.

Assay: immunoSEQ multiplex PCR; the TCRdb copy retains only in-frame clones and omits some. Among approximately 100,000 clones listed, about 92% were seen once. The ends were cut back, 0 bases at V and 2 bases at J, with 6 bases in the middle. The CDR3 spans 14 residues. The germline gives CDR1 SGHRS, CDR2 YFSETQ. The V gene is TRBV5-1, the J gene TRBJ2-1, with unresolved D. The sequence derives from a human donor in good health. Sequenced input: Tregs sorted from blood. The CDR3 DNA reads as TGCGCCAGCAGCTTGGACCTAGCCTACAATGAGCAGTTCTTC. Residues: CASSLDLAYNEQFF.